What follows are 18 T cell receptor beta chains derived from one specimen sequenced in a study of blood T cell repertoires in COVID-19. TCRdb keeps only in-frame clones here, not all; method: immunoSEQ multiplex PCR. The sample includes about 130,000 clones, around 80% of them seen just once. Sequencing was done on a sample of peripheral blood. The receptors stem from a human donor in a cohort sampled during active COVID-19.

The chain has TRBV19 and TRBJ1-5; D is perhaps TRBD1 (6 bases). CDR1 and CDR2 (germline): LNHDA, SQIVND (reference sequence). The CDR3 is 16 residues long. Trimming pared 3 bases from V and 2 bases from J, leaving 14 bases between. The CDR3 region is CASSIFQGIGNQPQHF. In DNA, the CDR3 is TGTGCCAGTAGTATTTTCCAGGGGATTGGCAATCAGCCCCAGCATTTT.

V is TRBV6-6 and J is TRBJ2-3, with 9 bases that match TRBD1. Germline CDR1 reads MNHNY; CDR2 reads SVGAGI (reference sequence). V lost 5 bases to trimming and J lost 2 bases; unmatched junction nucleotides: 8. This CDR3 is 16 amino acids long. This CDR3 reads CASSRWTGATTDTQYF. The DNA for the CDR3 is TGTGCCAGCAGTCGCTGGACAGGGGCAACCACAGATACGCAGTATTTT.

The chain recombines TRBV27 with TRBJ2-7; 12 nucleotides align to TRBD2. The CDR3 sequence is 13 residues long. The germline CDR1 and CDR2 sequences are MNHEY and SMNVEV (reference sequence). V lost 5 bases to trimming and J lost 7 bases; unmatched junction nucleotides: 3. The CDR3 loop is CASSSLAGGEQYF. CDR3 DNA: TGTGCCAGCAGTAGTCTAGCGGGGGGGGAGCAGTACTTC.

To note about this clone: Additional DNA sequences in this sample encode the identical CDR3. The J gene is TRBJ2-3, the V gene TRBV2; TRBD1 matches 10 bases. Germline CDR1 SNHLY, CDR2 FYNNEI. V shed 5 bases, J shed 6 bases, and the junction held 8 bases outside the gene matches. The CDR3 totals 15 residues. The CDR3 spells CASSSDRGLTDTQYF. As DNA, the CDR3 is TGTGCCAGCAGTTCAGACAGGGGGCTTACGGATACGCAGTATTTT. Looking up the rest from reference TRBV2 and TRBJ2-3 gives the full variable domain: EPEVTQTPSHQVTQMGQEVILRCVPISNHLYFYWYRQILGQKVEFLVSFYNNEISEKSEIFDDQFSVERPDGSNFTLKIRSTKLEDSAMYFCASSSDRGLTDTQYFGPGTRLTVL.

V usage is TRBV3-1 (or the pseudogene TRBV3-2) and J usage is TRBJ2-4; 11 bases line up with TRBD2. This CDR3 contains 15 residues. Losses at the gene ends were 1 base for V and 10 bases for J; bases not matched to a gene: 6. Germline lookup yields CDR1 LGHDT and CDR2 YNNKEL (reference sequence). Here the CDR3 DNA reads TGTGCCAGCAGCCAAGGTCCGACTAGCGGGGTGATTCAGTACTTC. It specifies CASSQGPTSGVIQYF.

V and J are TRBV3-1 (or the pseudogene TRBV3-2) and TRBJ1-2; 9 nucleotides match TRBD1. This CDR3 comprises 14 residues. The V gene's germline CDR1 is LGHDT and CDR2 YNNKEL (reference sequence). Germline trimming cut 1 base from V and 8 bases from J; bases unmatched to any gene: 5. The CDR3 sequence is CASSQGDRVSGYTF. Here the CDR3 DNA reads TGTGCCAGCAGCCAAGGGGACAGGGTTTCCGGCTACACCTTC.

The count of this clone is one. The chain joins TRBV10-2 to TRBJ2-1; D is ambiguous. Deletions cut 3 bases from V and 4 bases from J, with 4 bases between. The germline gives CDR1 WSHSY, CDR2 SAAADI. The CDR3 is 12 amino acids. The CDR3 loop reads CASSDQYNEQFF. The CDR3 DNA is TGCGCCAGCAGTGACCAATACAATGAGCAGTTCTTC.

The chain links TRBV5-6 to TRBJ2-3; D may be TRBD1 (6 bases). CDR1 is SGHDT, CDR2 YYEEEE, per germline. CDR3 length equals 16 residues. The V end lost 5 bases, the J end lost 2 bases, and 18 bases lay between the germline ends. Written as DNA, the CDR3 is TGTGCCAGCAGACACTACAAACAGGGTTTCACAGATACGCAGTATTTT. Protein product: CASRHYKQGFTDTQYF. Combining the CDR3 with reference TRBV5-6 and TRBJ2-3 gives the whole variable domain DAGVTQSPTHLIKTRGQQVTLRCSPKSGHDTVSWYQQALGQGPQFIFQYYEEEERQRGNFPDRFSGHQFPNYSSELNVNALLLGDSALYLCASRHYKQGFTDTQYFGPGTRLTVL.

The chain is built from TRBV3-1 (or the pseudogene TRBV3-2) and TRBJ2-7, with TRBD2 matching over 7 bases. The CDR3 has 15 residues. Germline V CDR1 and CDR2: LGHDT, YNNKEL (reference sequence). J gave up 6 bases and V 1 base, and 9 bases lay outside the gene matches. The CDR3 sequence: CASSQGGGEGLEQYF. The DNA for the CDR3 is TGTGCCAGCAGCCAAGGGGGCGGGGAGGGTCTCGAGCAGTACTTC.

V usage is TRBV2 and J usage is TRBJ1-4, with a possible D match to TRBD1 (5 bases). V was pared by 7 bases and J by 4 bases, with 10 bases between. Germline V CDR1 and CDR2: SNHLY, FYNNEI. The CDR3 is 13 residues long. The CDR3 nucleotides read TGTGCCAGCATCAACAGGATTAATGAAAAACTGTTTTTT. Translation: CASINRINEKLFF.

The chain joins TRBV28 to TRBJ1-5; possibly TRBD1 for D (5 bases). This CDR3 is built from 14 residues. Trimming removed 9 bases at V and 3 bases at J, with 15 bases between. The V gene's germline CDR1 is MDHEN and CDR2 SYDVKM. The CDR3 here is CASGEGQANQPQHF. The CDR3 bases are TGTGCCAGTGGGGAGGGGCAAGCCAATCAGCCCCAGCATTTT. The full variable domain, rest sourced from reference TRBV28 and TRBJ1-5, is DVKVTQSSRYLVKRTGEKVFLECVQDMDHENMFWYRQDPGLGLRLIYFSYDVKMKEKGDIPEGYSVSREKKERFSLILESASTNQTSMYLCASGEGQANQPQHFGDGTRLSIL.

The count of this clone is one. The CDR3 region is CASTRDLGNQPQHF. CDR3 coding DNA: TGTGCCAGCACAAGGGACTTAGGCAATCAGCCCCAGCATTTT. The gene calls are TRBV6-5 and TRBJ1-5, with D tentatively TRBD1 (5 bases). This CDR3 is built from 14 residues. Germline lookup yields CDR1 MNHEY and CDR2 SVGAGI. V was trimmed by 7 bases and J by 2 bases, leaving 12 bases between them.

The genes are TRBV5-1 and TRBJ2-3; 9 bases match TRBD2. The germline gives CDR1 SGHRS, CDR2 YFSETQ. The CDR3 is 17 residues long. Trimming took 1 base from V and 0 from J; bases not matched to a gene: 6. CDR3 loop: CASSLLGSGRSTDTQYF. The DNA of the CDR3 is TGCGCCAGCAGCTTGTTGGGTAGCGGGAGAAGCACAGATACGCAGTATTTT.

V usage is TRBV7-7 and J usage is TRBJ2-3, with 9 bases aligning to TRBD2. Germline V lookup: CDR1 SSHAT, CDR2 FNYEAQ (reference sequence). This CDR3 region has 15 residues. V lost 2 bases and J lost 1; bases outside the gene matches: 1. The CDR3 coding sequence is TGTGCCAGCAGCTTAAAGCGGGGGGGCACAGATACGCAGTATTTT. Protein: CASSLKRGGTDTQYF.

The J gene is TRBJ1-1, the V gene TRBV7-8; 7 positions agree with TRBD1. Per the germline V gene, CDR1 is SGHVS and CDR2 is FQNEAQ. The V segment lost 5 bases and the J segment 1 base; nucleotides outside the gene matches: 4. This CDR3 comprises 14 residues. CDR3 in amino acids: CASSLTGRNTEAFF. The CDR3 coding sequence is TGTGCCAGCAGCCTGACAGGGAGGAACACTGAAGCTTTCTTT.

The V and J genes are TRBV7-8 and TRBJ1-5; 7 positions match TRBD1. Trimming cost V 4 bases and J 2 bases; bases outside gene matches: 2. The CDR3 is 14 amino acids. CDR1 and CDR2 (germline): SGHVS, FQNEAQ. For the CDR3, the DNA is TGTGCCAGCAGCTCCGGACAGGGCAATCAGCCCCAGCATTTT. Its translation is CASSSGQGNQPQHF.

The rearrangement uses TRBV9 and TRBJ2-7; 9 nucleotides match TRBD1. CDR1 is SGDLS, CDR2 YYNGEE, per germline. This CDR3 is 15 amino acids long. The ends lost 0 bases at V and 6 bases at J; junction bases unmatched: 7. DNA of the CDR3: TGTGCCAGCAGCGTAGTTGGGACAGGGATTGTCGAGCAGTACTTC. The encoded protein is CASSVVGTGIVEQYF.

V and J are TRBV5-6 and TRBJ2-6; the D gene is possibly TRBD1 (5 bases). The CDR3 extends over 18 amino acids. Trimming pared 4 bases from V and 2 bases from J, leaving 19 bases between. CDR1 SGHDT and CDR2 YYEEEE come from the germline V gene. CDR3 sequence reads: CASSPRSRVPAGANVLTF. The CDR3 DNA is TGTGCCAGCAGCCCTAGGTCCAGGGTTCCAGCTGGGGCCAACGTCCTGACTTTC.